The 18 T cell receptor beta chains in this list originate from one sample, sequenced in a study of blood T cell repertoires in COVID-19. Generated by immunoSEQ multiplex PCR, the TCRdb table keeps only in-frame clones and is missing some. The sample lists 15,000 to 20,000 clones, around 81% occurring once. The sample comprised peripheral blood. All receptors derive from a man in his forties with active or convalescent COVID-19.

This clone was seen only a few times. The chain uses TRBV19 and TRBJ1-6; D ambiguous. V lost 4 bases to trimming and J lost 10 bases, with 17 bases between them. This CDR3 is 15 amino acids long. Germline CDR1 is LNHDA and CDR2 is SQIVND (reference sequence). CDR3 in amino acids: CASSTQLAGVSPLHF. The CDR3 DNA is TGTGCCAGTAGTACCCAACTCGCCGGGGTCTCACCCCTCCACTTT.

V usage is TRBV5-1 and J usage is TRBJ2-5; tentatively, D is TRBD1 (6 bases). The CDR3 contains 15 residues. CDR1 is SGHRS, CDR2 YFSETQ, per germline. Trimming left V 1 base short and J 2 bases short, with 12 bases between. CDR3 sequence: CASSLLRGEQETQYF. CDR3 nucleotides: TGCGCCAGCAGCTTGCTCAGGGGCGAACAAGAGACCCAGTACTTC.

This clone has a handful of counts. The chain employs TRBV3-1 (or the pseudogene TRBV3-2) and TRBJ2-7; D uncertain. The CDR3 has 14 amino acids. Germline loops: CDR1 LGHDT, CDR2 YNNKEL (reference sequence). Trimming cost V 2 bases and J 3 bases, with 11 bases left between them. The CDR3 here is CASSQSWQDYEQYF. In DNA, the CDR3 is TGTGCCAGCAGCCAAAGCTGGCAGGACTACGAGCAGTACTTC.

This clone turned up a few times. The chain employs TRBV9 and TRBJ2-2; TRBD2 matches at 9 bases. Germline CDR1 is SGDLS and CDR2 is YYNGEE. CDR3 length: 16 amino acids. The junction had 4 bases not matched to a gene; V was cut back by 4 bases and J by 0 bases. CDR3 sequence reads: CASSPSGASNTGELFF. In nucleotides, the CDR3 is TGTGCCAGCAGCCCTAGCGGGGCCTCGAACACCGGGGAGCTGTTTTTT.

The chain recombines TRBV7-3 with TRBJ1-2; TRBD1 matches at 9 bases. The length of the CDR3 is 15 residues. Germline CDR1 SGHTA, CDR2 FQGTGA. V lost 4 bases to trimming and J lost 4 bases; unmatched junction nucleotides: 7. The chain's CDR3 is CASSSQTGGGYGYTF. The CDR3 DNA reads TGTGCCAGCAGCTCACAGACAGGGGGTGGCTATGGCTACACCTTC.

This rearrangement joins TRBV10-3 to TRBJ1-2; tentatively, D is TRBD1 (6 bases). V dropped 7 bases and J dropped 5 bases, with 20 bases sitting between them. The CDR3 loop spans 15 amino acids. Germline V gene lookup returns CDR1 ENHRY and CDR2 SYGVKD. In nucleotides, the CDR3 is TGTGCCATCACCTCATCTACCGGACAGCTTTATGGCTACACCTTC. Its protein is CAITSSTGQLYGYTF.

This clone appeared a single time. The chain combines TRBV7-9 with TRBJ2-2, with TRBD2 as a possible D gene (6 bases). Germline V gives CDR1 SEHNR, CDR2 FQNEAQ (reference sequence). The CDR3 is 13 amino acids. V lost 1 base and J 7 bases, leaving 7 bases between the germline ends. CDR3 protein: CASSLVGGGELFF. For the CDR3, the DNA is TGTGCCAGCAGCTTAGTGGGAGGCGGGGAGCTGTTTTTT.

The genes are TRBV9 and TRBJ2-1; 7 bases are shared with TRBD2. CDR1 and CDR2 (germline): SGDLS, YYNGEE. The J segment lost 8 bases and the V segment lost 3 bases, leaving 11 bases of the junction unmatched. The CDR3 extends over 15 amino acids. This CDR3 is CASSEGVGGDHEQFF. The CDR3 DNA is TGTGCCAGCAGCGAGGGTGTTGGGGGGGACCATGAGCAGTTCTTC. Based on the CDR3 plus reference TRBV9 and TRBJ2-1, the full variable domain is DSGVTQTPKHLITATGQRVTLRCSPRSGDLSVYWYQQSLDQGLQFLIQYYNGEERAKGNILERFSAQQFPDLHSELNLSSLELGDSALYFCASSEGVGGDHEQFFGPGTRLTVL.

The V and J genes are TRBV6-5 and TRBJ1-2; 8 bases are a match to TRBD1. The CDR3 totals 12 residues. CDR1 is MNHEY, CDR2 SVGAGI, per germline. V gave up 8 bases and J gave up 6 bases; unmatched junction bases: 5. The CDR3 region is CASQGAIDGYTF. In DNA, the CDR3 is TGTGCCAGCCAGGGGGCAATAGATGGCTACACCTTC.

This clone was counted only a few times. The chain links TRBV27 to TRBJ2-3; perhaps TRBD1 as D (6 bases). The V and J ends lost 6 bases and 4 bases respectively, with 14 bases between them. Germline loops: CDR1 MNHEY, CDR2 SMNVEV (reference sequence). The CDR3 loop spans 14 amino acids. The CDR3 DNA reads as TGTGCCAGCAGCGACAGGATGAGCGCAGATACGCAGTATTTT. Its translation: CASSDRMSADTQYF.

This clone was seen a handful of times. The gene calls are TRBV7-2 and TRBJ1-1; D is ambiguous. This CDR3 has 13 amino acids. The ends were cut back, 3 bases at V and 5 bases at J, with 10 bases in the middle. The V gene's germline CDR1 is SGHTA and CDR2 FQGNSA. CDR3 DNA: TGTGCCAGCAGCTTCGGACGGGGAACTGAAGCTTTCTTT. Its translation: CASSFGRGTEAFF.

This chain links TRBV2 with TRBJ2-3; perhaps TRBD1 as D (6 bases). Trimming left V 7 bases short and J 4 bases short, with 18 bases between. The germline V gene encodes CDR1 SNHLY and CDR2 FYNNEI. This CDR3 comprises 15 residues. CDR3 DNA sequence: TGTGCCAGCACCACAGGGACGTTTCAGCCAGATACGCAGTATTTT. Translating gives CASTTGTFQPDTQYF.

The V call is TRBV7-3, the J call TRBJ2-3; 10 bases are shared with TRBD1. V lost 1 base to trimming and J lost 2 bases; unmatched junction nucleotides: 9. CDR1 is SGHTA, CDR2 FQGTGA, per germline. The length of the CDR3 is 18 residues. The CDR3 DNA follows: TGTGCCAGCAGCTTAATTCCAGCCGGGACAGGGGCCACAGATACGCAGTATTTT. This sequence encodes CASSLIPAGTGATDTQYF.

The chain employs TRBV28 and TRBJ1-2; D not resolved. The CDR3 loop spans 12 amino acids. Between the trimmed V and J ends, which lost 8 bases and 4 bases, there was a span of 11 bases. The germline gives CDR1 MDHEN, CDR2 SYDVKM. CDR3 residues: CASAPGIYGYTF. CDR3 nucleotide sequence: TGTGCCAGCGCCCCGGGAATCTATGGCTACACCTTC.

The rearrangement joins TRBV18 to TRBJ2-1; TRBD2 aligns across 9 bases. This CDR3 is built from 15 residues. Per germline, CDR1 KGHSH and CDR2 LQKENI. The J segment lost 7 bases and the V segment lost 1 base, leaving 5 bases of the junction unmatched. In DNA form, the CDR3 reads TGTGCCAGCTCACCACAGGGGACTAGCATGAATGAGCAGTTCTTC. This gives the protein CASSPQGTSMNEQFF.

The V gene is TRBV6-5, the J gene TRBJ1-1; the D is unclear. Germline loops: CDR1 MNHEY, CDR2 SVGAGI. CDR3 length: 13 amino acids. V lost 2 bases to trimming and J lost 5 bases, with 9 bases between them. The CDR3 bases are TGTGCCAGCAGTTACCAGGCGGGGACTGAAGCTTTCTTT. This translates into CASSYQAGTEAFF.

The chain joins TRBV5-6 to TRBJ2-6; D ambiguous. Deletions cut 1 base from V and 1 base from J, with 9 bases between. The germline gives CDR1 SGHDT, CDR2 YYEEEE. The CDR3 covers 16 residues. CDR3 DNA sequence: TGTGCCAGCAGCTTGATCAGGTCATCTGGGGCCAACGTCCTGACTTTC. It is translated as CASSLIRSSGANVLTF.

The rearrangement links TRBV6-2 or TRBV6-3 to TRBJ2-3; 9 bases fit TRBD2. CDR1 is MNHEY, CDR2 SVGEGT, per germline. The CDR3 spans 16 residues. After removal of 2 bases from V and 5 bases from J, the junction contained 8 bases not matched to a gene. DNA of the CDR3: TGTGCCAGCAGTTACGAGGCGGGGGGGCTTGGAGATACGCAGTATTTT. Translated, it gives CASSYEAGGLGDTQYF.